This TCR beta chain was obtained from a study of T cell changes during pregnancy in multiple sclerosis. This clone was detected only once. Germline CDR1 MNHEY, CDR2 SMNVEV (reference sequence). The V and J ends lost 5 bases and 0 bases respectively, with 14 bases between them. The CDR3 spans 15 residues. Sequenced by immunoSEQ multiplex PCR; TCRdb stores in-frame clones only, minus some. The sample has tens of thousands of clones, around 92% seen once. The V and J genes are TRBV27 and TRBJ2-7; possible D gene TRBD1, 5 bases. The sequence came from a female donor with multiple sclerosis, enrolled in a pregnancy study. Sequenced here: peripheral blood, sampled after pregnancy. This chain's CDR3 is CASSKTVSISYEQYF. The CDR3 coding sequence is TGTGCCAGCAGTAAGACAGTCTCCATCTCCTACGAGCAGTACTTC.